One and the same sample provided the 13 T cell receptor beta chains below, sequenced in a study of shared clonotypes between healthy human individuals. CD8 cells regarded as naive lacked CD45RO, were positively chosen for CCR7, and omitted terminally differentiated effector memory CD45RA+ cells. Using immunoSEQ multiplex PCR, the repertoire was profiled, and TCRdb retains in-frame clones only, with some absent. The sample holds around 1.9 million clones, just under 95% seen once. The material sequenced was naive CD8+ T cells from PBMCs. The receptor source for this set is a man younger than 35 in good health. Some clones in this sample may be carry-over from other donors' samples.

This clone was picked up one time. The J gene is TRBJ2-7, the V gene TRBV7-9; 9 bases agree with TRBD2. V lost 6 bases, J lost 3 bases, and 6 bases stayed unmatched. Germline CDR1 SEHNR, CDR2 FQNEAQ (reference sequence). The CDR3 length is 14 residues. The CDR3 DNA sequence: TGTGCCAGCAGACTCGGTAGCGGGAGCTACGAGCAGTACTTC. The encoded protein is CASRLGSGSYEQYF.

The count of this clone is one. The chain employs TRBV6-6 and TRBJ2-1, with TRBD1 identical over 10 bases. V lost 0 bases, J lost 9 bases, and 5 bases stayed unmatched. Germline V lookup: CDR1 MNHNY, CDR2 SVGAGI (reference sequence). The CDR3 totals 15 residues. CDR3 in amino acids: CASSYSLDRGSEQFF. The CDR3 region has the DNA TGTGCCAGCAGTTACTCCTTGGACAGGGGGAGTGAGCAGTTCTTC.

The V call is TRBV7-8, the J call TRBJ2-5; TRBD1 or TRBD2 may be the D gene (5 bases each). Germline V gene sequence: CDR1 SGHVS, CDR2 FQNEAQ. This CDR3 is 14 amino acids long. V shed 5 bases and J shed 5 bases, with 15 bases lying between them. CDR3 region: CASSNRTGAETQYF. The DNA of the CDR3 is TGTGCCAGCAGCAATCGGACTGGGGCGGAGACCCAGTACTTC.

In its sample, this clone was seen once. Written as DNA, the CDR3 is TGTGCCAGCAGCTTGGGACCCCCCGGGACCGGGGAGCTGTTTTTT. Its translation: CASSLGPPGTGELFF. The chain carries TRBV7-9 and TRBJ2-2; D is possibly TRBD1 or TRBD2 (5 bases each). The CDR3 spans 15 residues. The germline V and J ends were trimmed by 3 bases and 5 bases, with 13 bases remaining between them. CDR1 SEHNR and CDR2 FQNEAQ come from the germline V gene (reference sequence).

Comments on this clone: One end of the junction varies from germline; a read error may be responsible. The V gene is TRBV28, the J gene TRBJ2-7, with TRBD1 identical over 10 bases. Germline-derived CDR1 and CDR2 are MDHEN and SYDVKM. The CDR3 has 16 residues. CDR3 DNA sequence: TGTGCCAGCCGTTTAACCGCGACAGGGGGCATTTACGAGCAGTACTTC. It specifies CASRLTATGGIYEQYF.

This CDR3 reads CASSLEDWTGFYEQYF. CDR3 nucleotides: TGTGCCAGCAGCTTAGAGGACTGGACAGGCTTCTACGAGCAGTACTTC. The chain carries TRBV11-2 and TRBJ2-7, with TRBD1 matching 7 bases. Per germline, CDR1 SGHAT and CDR2 FQNNGV. J was trimmed by 3 bases and V by 0 bases; bases with no gene match: 8. The CDR3 loop spans 16 amino acids.

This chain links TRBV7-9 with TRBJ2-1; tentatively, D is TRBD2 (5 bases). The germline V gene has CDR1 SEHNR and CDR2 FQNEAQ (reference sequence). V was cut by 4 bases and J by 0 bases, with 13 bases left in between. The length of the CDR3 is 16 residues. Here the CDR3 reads CASSSAALASYNEQFF. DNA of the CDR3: TGTGCCAGCAGCTCCGCGGCTCTAGCCTCCTACAATGAGCAGTTCTTC.

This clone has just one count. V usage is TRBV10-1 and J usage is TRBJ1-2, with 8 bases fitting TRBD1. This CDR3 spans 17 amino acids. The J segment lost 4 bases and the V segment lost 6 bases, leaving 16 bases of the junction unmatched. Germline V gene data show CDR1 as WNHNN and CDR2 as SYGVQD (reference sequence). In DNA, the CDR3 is TGCGCCAGCAGGCACACGGTGGGTCGGGACAGGTCCTATGGCTACACCTTC. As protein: CASRHTVGRDRSYGYTF.

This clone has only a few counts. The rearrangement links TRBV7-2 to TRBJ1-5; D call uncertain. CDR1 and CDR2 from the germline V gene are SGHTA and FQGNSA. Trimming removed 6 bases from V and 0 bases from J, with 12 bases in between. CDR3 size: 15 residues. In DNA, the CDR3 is TGTGCCAGCAGACCAGGAGGCTATAGCAATCAGCCCCAGCATTTT. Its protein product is CASRPGGYSNQPQHF.

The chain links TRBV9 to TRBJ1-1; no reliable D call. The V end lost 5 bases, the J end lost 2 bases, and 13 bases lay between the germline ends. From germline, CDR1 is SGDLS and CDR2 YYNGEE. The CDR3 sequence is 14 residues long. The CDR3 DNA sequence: TGTGCCAGCAGTAGGGAAATGGGAAACACTGAAGCTTTCTTT. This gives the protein CASSREMGNTEAFF.

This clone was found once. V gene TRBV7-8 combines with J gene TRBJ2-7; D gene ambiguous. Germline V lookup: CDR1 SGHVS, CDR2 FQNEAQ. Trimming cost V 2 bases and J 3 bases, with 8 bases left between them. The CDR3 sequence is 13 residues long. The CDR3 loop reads CASSLSRLYEQYF. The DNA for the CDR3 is TGTGCCAGCAGCTTATCTCGGCTCTACGAGCAGTACTTC.

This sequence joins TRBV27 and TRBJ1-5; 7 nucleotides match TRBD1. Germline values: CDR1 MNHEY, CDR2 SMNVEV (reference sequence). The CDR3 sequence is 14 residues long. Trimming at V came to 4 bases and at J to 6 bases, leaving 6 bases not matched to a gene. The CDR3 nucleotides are TGTGCCAGCAGTTCTACAGGGGCGTTTCAGCCCCAGCATTTT. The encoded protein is CASSSTGAFQPQHF.

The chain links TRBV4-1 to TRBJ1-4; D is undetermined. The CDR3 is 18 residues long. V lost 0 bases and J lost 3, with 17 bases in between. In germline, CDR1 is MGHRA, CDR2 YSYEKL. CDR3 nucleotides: TGCGCCAGCAGCCAAGACTTGACATCGGGGTCTTCTAATGAAAAACTGTTTTTT. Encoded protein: CASSQDLTSGSSNEKLFF.